These 18 T cell receptor beta chains were all obtained from the same sample, sequenced in a study of CD8 T cells in ankylosing spondylitis. Findings of the study overall: A TCR beta motif of eight highly homologous variants appeared characteristic of ankylosing spondylitis blood.

What these receptors recognize is not known. MiXCR, run by TCRdb on the 5' RACE reads, gives a single entry per CDR3 protein. The sample lists about 540,000 distinct CDR3 sequences; roughly an eighth were seen once. The specimen was blood, either unsorted or a sorted T cell fraction (not recorded which). These receptors were collected from a male donor with ankylosing spondylitis.

This clonotype was detected many times. J is TRBJ2-3 and V is TRBV5-1; a weak D match, TRBD2 (7 bases). Looked up from germline, CDR1 is SGHRS and CDR2 is YFSETQ. CDR3 size: 14 residues. Trimming pared 0 bases from V and 5 bases from J, leaving 10 bases between. DNA of the CDR3: TGCGCCAGCAGCTTGGCGGGGGGCCGAGATACGCAGTATTTT. Protein product: CASSLAGGRDTQYF.

This clonotype was detected many times. The J gene is TRBJ1-2, the V gene TRBV29-1, with D unclear. In germline, CDR1 is SQVTM, CDR2 ANQGSEA. This CDR3 spans 13 amino acids. Trimming took 8 bases from V and 8 from J, leaving 21 bases between them. CDR3 protein: CSTGGFREGGYTF. Written as DNA, the CDR3 is TGCAGCACCGGTGGGTTCCGAGAAGGAGGCTACACCTTC.

The rearrangement uses TRBV9 and TRBJ1-5, with no clear D. CDR3 length: 15 amino acids. V was pared by 4 bases and J by 0 bases, with 11 bases between. Germline CDR1 and CDR2: SGDLS and YYNGEE. CDR3 residues: CASSPLADSNQPQHF. CDR3 bases: TGTGCCAGCAGCCCCCTCGCGGATAGCAATCAGCCCCAGCATTTT. The whole variable domain, filled in from reference TRBV9 and TRBJ1-5, reads DSGVTQTPKHLITATGQRVTLRCSPRSGDLSVYWYQQSLDQGLQFLIQYYNGEERAKGNILERFSAQQFPDLHSELNLSSLELGDSALYFCASSPLADSNQPQHFGDGTRLSIL.

This clonotype occurred a few times. This rearrangement joins TRBV11-1 to TRBJ1-6, with a possible D match to TRBD1 (5 bases). The CDR3 has 19 amino acids. The ends were cut back, 5 bases at V and 3 bases at J, with 23 bases in the middle. Germline V gene data show CDR1 as SGHAT and CDR2 as FQDESV (reference sequence). CDR3 sequence: CASSREVGTQRNYNSPLHF. CDR3 nucleotides: TGTGCCAGCAGCCGGGAGGTGGGGACCCAGCGCAACTATAATTCACCCCTCCACTTT. The full variable domain, its missing parts supplied by reference TRBV11-1 and TRBJ1-6, is EAEVAQSPRYKITEKSQAVAFWCDPISGHATLYWYRQILGQGPELLVQFQDESVVDDSQLPKDRFSAERLKGVDSTLKIQPAELGDSAMYLCASSREVGTQRNYNSPLHFGNGTRLTVT.

This clonotype came up a few times. The V gene is TRBV5-1, the J gene TRBJ1-4, with TRBD1 matching 11 bases. This CDR3 contains 14 residues. In germline, CDR1 is SGHRS, CDR2 YFSETQ. Trimming at V came to 7 bases and at J to 6 bases, leaving 5 bases not matched to a gene. CDR3 coding DNA: TGCGCCAGCGGTACGGGACAGGGGGATGAAAAACTGTTTTTT. Encoded protein: CASGTGQGDEKLFF.

V is TRBV5-1 and J is TRBJ2-1, with a possible D match to TRBD1 (6 bases). The CDR3 contains 15 residues. Trimming removed 2 bases from V and 0 bases from J, with 9 bases in between. Germline V gene lookup returns CDR1 SGHRS and CDR2 YFSETQ. In DNA form, the CDR3 reads TGCGCCAGCAGCTTTCGGGACATCTCCTACAATGAGCAGTTCTTC. As protein: CASSFRDISYNEQFF.

This clonotype was counted between two and nine times. The V call is TRBV7-7, the J call TRBJ2-5, with 9 bases lining up with TRBD2. The CDR3 sequence is 15 residues long. Germline CDR1 is SSHAT and CDR2 is FNYEAQ (reference sequence). J was trimmed by 5 bases and V by 5 bases; bases with no gene match: 9. CDR3 protein: CASSLRGLAIETQYF. CDR3 DNA: TGTGCCAGCAGCCTCCGGGGACTAGCAATCGAGACCCAGTACTTC. The complete variable domain, with remaining parts taken from reference TRBV7-7 and TRBJ2-5, reads GAGVSQSPRYKVTKRGQDVTLRCDPISSHATLYWYQQALGQGPEFLTYFNYEAQPDKSGLPSDRFSAERPEGSISTLTIQRTEQRDSAMYRCASSLRGLAIETQYFGPGTRLLVL.

This clonotype has more than one count but fewer than ten. The genes are TRBV24-1 and TRBJ2-5, with D uncertain. The CDR3 is made up of 14 amino acids. With 0 bases removed from V and 2 bases from J, the gap between germline ends came to 6 bases. The germline CDR1 and CDR2 sequences are KGHDR and SFDVKD. The CDR3: CATSDLRAQETQYF. CDR3 bases: TGTGCCACCAGTGATTTGAGGGCTCAAGAGACCCAGTACTTC.

Only a few counts were recorded for this clonotype. The genes are TRBV7-2 and TRBJ2-5, with TRBD2 as a possible D gene (7 bases). Per the germline V gene, CDR1 is SGHTA and CDR2 is FQGNSA. CDR3 length: 15 amino acids. The germline V and J ends were trimmed by 5 bases and 5 bases, with 18 bases remaining between them. CDR3 nucleotide sequence: TGTGCCAGCAGCACCCGGGCGGGGGCCTTGGAGACCCAGTACTTC. This translates into CASSTRAGALETQYF.

This clonotype was observed many times. The rearrangement joins TRBV5-1 to TRBJ2-7; 8 positions match TRBD1. The germline V gene has CDR1 SGHRS and CDR2 YFSETQ. CDR3 length equals 14 residues. V lost 4 bases to trimming and J lost 3 bases; unmatched junction nucleotides: 6. CDR3 residues: CASSNRDRNYEQYF. DNA for the CDR3: TGCGCCAGCAGCAACCGGGACAGGAACTACGAGCAGTACTTC.

This clonotype turned up a few times. J is TRBJ2-2 and V is TRBV10-1; possibly TRBD1 or TRBD2 for D (5 bases each). V lost 0 bases to trimming and J lost 7 bases, with 9 bases between them. Germline lookup yields CDR1 WNHNN and CDR2 SYGVQD (reference sequence). This CDR3 has 14 residues. The CDR3 DNA reads as TGCGCCAGCAGTGAGTCCGGGGACGTCGGGGAGCTGTTTTTT. Translation gives CASSESGDVGELFF.

This clonotype occurred many times. The rearrangement uses TRBV10-2 and TRBJ2-7; maybe TRBD2 (6 bases). Trimming cost V 0 bases and J 0 bases, with 6 bases left between them. The V gene's germline CDR1 is WSHSY and CDR2 SAAADI. This CDR3 has 14 amino acids. This CDR3 reads CASSESGGSYEQYF. CDR3 nucleotide sequence: TGCGCCAGCAGTGAGTCCGGGGGCTCCTACGAGCAGTACTTC.

The V and J genes are TRBV4-2 and TRBJ1-2; D call uncertain. Germline V CDR1 and CDR2: LGHNA, YNFKEQ. This CDR3 is 15 amino acids long. Trimming removed 0 bases from V and 4 bases from J, with 12 bases in between. The CDR3 nucleotides are TGTGCCAGCAGCCAAGATCTGAAGGTTCTCTATGGCTACACCTTC. Translated: CASSQDLKVLYGYTF.

The chain joins TRBV7-2 to TRBJ1-1; 7 positions match TRBD1. CDR3 length: 14 residues. In germline, CDR1 is SGHTA, CDR2 FQGNSA. J was trimmed by 5 bases and V by 5 bases; bases with no gene match: 8. DNA for the CDR3: TGTGCCAGCAGCCCGAAGGGGGCGCTTACTGAAGCTTTCTTT. This codes for CASSPKGALTEAFF.

This clonotype was detected only a few times. The chain couples TRBV5-6 to TRBJ2-3; D is unresolved. The germline V gene encodes CDR1 SGHDT and CDR2 YYEEEE. This CDR3 has 15 residues. V lost 8 bases, J lost 3 bases, and 19 bases lay in between. CDR3 sequence reads: CARRSFGGPTDTQYF. DNA of the CDR3: TGTGCCAGAAGATCCTTTGGTGGCCCGACAGATACGCAGTATTTT.

This sequence joins TRBV18 and TRBJ1-2; D not certain. Germline-derived CDR1 and CDR2 are KGHSH and LQKENI. This CDR3 spans 15 amino acids. V was trimmed by 2 bases and J by 8 bases, leaving 18 bases between them. CDR3 bases: TGTGCCAGCTCACCAGAAGGACTTGAACGCCGGGGCTACACCTTC. Its protein is CASSPEGLERRGYTF.

This clonotype was counted a few times. This chain uses TRBV10-1 with TRBJ2-7, with 11 bases fitting TRBD2. After removal of 2 bases from V and 2 bases from J, the junction contained 2 bases not matched to a gene. The CDR3 runs to 15 residues. Germline V CDR1 and CDR2: WNHNN, SYGVQD (reference sequence). CDR3 residues: CASSEGLAGPYEQYF. The CDR3 bases are TGCGCCAGCAGTGAGGGACTAGCGGGCCCCTACGAGCAGTACTTC.

This clonotype showed up just a few times. V gene TRBV24-1 combines with J gene TRBJ2-1; TRBD1 or TRBD2 may be the D gene (5 bases each). Germline V gene data show CDR1 as KGHDR and CDR2 as SFDVKD. The length of the CDR3 is 15 residues. Trimming pared 3 bases from V and 4 bases from J, leaving 12 bases between. CDR3 sequence reads: CATSDRDRRYNEQFF. The CDR3 DNA reads as TGTGCCACCAGTGATAGGGACCGACGATACAATGAGCAGTTCTTC.